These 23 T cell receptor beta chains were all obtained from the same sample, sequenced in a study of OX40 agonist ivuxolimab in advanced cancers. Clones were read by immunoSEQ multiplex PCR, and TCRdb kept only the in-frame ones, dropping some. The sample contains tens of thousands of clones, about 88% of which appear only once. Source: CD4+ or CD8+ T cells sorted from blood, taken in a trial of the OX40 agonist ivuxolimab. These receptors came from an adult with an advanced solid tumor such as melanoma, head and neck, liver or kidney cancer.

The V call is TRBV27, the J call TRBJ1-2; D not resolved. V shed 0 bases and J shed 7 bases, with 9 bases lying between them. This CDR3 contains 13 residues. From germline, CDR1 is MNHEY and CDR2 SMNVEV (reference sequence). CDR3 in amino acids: CASSLSFGVGYTF. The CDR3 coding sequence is TGTGCCAGCAGTTTATCGTTCGGGGTTGGCTACACCTTC.

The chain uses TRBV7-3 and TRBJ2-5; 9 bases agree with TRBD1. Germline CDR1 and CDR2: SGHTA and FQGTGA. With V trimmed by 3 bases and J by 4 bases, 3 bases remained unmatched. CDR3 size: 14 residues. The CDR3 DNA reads TGTGCCAGCAGCTTCTCGGGACAGGGAGAGACCCAGTACTTC. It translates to CASSFSGQGETQYF. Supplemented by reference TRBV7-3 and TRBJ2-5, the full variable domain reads GAGVSQTPSNKVTEKGKYVELRCDPISGHTALYWYRQSLGQGPEFLIYFQGTGAADDSGLPNDRFFAVRPEGSVSTLKIQRTERGDSAVYLCASSFSGQGETQYFGPGTRLLVL.

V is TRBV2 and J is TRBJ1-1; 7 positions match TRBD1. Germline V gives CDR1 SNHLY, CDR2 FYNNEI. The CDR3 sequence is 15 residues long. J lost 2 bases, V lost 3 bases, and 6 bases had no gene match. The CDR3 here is CASSESGTANTEAFF. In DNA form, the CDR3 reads TGTGCCAGCAGTGAGTCCGGGACAGCTAACACTGAAGCTTTCTTT.

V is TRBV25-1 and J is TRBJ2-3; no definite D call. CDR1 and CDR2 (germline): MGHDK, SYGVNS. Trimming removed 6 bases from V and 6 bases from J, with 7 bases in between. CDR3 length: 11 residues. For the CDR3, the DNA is TGTGCCAGCAGACTTTCCGATACGCAGTATTTT. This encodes CASRLSDTQYF.

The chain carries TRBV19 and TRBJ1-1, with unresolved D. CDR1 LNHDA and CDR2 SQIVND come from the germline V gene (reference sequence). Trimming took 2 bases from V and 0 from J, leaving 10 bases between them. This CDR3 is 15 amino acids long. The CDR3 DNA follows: TGTGCCAGTAGTATAATGCGGGCGGTGAACACTGAAGCTTTCTTT. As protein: CASSIMRAVNTEAFF.

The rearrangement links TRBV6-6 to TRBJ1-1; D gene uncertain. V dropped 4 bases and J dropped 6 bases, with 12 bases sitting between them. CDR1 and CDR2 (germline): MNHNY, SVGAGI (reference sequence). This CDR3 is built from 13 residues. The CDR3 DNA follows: TGTGCCAGCAGTTCCTGGACGCCTCCTGAAGCTTTCTTT. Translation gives CASSSWTPPEAFF.

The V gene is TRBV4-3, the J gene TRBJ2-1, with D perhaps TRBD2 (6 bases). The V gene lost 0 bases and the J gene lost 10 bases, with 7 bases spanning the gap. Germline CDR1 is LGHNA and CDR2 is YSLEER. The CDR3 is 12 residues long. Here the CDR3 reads CASSQESGEQFF. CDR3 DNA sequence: TGCGCCAGCAGCCAAGAAAGCGGGGAGCAGTTCTTC.

CDR3 DNA: TGCGCCAGCAGCTTGAACGGGGGAGGCGAGCAGTACTTC. This sequence encodes CASSLNGGGEQYF. J is TRBJ2-7 and V is TRBV5-1, with a tentative D call TRBD2 (6 bases). The germline V gene has CDR1 SGHRS and CDR2 YFSETQ. V shed 1 base and J shed 6 bases, with 11 bases lying between them. This CDR3 comprises 13 residues.

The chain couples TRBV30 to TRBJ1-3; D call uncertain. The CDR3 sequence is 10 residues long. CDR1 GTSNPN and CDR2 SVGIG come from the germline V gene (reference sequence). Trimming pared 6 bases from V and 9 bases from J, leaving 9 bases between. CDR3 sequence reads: CACCRSTIYF. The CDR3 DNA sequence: TGTGCCTGTTGTAGAAGCACCATATATTTT.

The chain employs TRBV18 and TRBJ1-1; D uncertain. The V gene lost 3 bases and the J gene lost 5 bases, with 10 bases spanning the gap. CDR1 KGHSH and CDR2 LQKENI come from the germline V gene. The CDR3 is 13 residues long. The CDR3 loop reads CASSPGGETEAFF. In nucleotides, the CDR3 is TGTGCCAGCTCACCGGGCGGGGAGACTGAAGCTTTCTTT.

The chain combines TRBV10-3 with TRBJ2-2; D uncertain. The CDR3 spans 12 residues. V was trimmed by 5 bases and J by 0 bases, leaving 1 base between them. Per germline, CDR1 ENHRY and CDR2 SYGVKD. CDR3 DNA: TGTGCCATCAGTACGAACACCGGGGAGCTGTTTTTT. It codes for CAISTNTGELFF.

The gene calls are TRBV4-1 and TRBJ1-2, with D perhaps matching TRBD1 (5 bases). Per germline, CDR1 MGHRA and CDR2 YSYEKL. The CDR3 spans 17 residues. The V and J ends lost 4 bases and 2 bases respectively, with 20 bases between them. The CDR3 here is CASSRRSGERSNYGYTF. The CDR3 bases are TGCGCCAGCAGCCGCCGATCGGGGGAACGGTCCAACTATGGCTACACCTTC.

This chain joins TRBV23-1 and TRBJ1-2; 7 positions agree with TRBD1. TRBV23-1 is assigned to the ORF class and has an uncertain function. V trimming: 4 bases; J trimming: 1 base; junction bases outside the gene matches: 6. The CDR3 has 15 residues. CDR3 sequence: CASSPYRGFNYGYTF. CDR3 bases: TGCGCCAGCAGTCCATACAGGGGTTTTAACTATGGCTACACCTTC.

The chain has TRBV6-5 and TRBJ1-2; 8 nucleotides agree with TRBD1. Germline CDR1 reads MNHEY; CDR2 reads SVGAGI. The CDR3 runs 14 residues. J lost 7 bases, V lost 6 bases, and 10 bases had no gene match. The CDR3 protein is CASRTTGAYGGYTF. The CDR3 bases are TGTGCCAGCAGGACGACAGGGGCATACGGTGGCTACACCTTC.

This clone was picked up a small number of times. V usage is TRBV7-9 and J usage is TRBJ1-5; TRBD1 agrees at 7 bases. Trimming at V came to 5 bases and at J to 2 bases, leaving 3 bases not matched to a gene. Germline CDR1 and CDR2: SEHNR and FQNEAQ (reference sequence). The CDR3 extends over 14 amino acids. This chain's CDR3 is CASSPDRGNQPQHF. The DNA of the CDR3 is TGTGCCAGCAGCCCAGACAGGGGCAATCAGCCCCAGCATTTT.

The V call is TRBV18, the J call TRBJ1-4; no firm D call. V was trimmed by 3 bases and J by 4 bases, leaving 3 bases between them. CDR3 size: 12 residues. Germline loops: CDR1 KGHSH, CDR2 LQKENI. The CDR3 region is CASSPNNEKLFF. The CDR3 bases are TGTGCCAGCTCACCGAATAATGAAAAACTGTTTTTT.

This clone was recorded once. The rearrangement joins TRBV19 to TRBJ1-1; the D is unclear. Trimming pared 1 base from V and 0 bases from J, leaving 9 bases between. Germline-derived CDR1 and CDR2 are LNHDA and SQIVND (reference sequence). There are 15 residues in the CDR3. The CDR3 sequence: CASSIVGVLNTEAFF. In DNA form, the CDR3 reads TGTGCCAGTAGTATAGTAGGAGTTTTGAACACTGAAGCTTTCTTT.

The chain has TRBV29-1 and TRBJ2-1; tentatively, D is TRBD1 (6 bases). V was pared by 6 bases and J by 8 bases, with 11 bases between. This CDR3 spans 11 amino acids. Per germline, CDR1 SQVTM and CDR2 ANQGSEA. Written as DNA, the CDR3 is TGCAGCGTGGCAGGGGTCCATGAGCAGTTCTTC. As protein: CSVAGVHEQFF.

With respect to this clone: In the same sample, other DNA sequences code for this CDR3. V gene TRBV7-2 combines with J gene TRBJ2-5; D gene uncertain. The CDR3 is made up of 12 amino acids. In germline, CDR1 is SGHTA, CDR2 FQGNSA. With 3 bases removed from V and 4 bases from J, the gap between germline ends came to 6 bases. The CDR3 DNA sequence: TGTGCCAGCAGCTTCTCCAGAGAGACCCAGTACTTC. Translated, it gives CASSFSRETQYF.

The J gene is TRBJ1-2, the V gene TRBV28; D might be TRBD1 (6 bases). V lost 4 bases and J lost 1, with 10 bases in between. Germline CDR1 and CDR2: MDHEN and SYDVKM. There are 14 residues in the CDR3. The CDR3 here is CASSSGHLNYGYTF. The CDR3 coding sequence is TGTGCCAGCAGTTCGGGACACCTTAACTATGGCTACACCTTC.

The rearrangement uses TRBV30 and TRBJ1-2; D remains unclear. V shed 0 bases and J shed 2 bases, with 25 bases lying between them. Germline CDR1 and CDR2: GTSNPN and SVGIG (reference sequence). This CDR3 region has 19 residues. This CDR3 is CAWSVELGLVGNWNYGYTF. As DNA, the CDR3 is TGTGCCTGGAGTGTAGAACTTGGGCTGGTGGGGAACTGGAACTATGGCTACACCTTC.

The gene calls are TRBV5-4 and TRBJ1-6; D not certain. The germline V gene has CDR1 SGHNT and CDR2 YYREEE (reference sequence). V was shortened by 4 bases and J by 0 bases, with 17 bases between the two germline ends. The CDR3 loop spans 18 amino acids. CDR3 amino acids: CASSPRADLSSYNSPLHF. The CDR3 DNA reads TGTGCCAGCAGCCCCCGGGCAGACCTCAGCTCCTATAATTCACCCCTCCACTTT.

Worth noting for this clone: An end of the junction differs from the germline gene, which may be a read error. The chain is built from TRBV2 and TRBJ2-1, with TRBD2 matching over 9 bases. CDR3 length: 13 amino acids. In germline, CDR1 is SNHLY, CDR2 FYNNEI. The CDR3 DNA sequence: TGTGCCAGCAGTGTATTAGCGGGGGTCGAGCTGTTCTTC. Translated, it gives CASSVLAGVELFF.